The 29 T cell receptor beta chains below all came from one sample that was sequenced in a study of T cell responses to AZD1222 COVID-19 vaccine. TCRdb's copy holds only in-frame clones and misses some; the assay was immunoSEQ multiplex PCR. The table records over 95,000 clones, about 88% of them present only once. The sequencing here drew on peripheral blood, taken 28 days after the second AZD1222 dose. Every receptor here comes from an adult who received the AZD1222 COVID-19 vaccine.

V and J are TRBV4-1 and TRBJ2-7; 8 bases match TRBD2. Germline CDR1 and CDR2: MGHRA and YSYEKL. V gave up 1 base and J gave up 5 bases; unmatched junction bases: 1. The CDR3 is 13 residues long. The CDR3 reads CASSQGGRHEQYF. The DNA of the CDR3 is TGCGCCAGCAGCCAAGGCGGGAGGCACGAGCAGTACTTC.

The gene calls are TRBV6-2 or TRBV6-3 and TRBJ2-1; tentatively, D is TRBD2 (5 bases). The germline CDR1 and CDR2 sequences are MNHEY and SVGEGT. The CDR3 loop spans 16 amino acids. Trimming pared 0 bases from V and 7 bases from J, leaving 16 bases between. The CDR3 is CASSYSNPPGSNEQFF. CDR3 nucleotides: TGTGCCAGCAGTTACTCGAATCCCCCGGGGTCGAATGAGCAGTTCTTC.

As DNA, the CDR3 is TGCGCCAGCAGTGTGGCTATGATGGTCACAGATACGCAGTATTTT. Protein product: CASSVAMMVTDTQYF. J is TRBJ2-3 and V is TRBV10-1; the D is unclear. Between the trimmed V and J ends, which lost 4 bases and 2 bases, there was a span of 13 bases. The CDR3 loop spans 15 amino acids. Germline V gene data show CDR1 as WNHNN and CDR2 as SYGVQD (reference sequence).

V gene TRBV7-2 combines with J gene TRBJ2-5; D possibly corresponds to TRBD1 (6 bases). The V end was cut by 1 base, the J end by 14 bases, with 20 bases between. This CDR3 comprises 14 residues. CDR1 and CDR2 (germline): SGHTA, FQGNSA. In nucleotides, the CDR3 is TGTGCCAGCAGCTTAGGCCATGTTTTGGGGGCCGCTTACTTC. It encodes CASSLGHVLGAAYF.

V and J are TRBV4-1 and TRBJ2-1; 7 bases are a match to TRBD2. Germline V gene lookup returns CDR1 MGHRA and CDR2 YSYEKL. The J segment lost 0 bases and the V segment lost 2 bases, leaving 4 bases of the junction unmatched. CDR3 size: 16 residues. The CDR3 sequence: CASSQYAGDSYNEQFF. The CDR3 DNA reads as TGCGCCAGCAGCCAATACGCGGGAGACTCCTACAATGAGCAGTTCTTC.

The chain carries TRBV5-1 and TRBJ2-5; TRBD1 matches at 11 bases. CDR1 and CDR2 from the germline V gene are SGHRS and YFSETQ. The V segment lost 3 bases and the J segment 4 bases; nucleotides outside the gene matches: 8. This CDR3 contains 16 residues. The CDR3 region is CASSWTGTGGAETQYF. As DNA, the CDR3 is TGCGCCAGCAGCTGGACCGGGACAGGGGGTGCAGAGACCCAGTACTTC.

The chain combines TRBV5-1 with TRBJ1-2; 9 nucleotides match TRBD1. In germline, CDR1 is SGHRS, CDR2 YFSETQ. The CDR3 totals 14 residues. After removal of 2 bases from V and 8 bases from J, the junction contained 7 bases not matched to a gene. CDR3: CASSFGTGMDGYTF. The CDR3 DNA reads TGCGCCAGCAGCTTCGGGACAGGGATGGACGGCTACACCTTC.

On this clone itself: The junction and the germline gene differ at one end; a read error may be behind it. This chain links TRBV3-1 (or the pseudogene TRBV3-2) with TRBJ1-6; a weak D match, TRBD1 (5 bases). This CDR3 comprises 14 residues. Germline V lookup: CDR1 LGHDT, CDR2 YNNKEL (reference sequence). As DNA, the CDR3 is TGTGCCAGCAACCAACAGGATTATAATTCACCCCTCCACTTT. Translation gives CASNQQDYNSPLHF.

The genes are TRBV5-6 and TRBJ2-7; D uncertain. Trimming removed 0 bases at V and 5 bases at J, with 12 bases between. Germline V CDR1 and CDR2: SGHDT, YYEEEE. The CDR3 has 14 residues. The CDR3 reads CASSLGVPFHEQYF. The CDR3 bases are TGTGCCAGCAGCTTGGGGGTGCCGTTTCACGAGCAGTACTTC. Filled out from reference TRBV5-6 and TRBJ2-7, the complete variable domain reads DAGVTQSPTHLIKTRGQQVTLRCSPKSGHDTVSWYQQALGQGPQFIFQYYEEEERQRGNFPDRFSGHQFPNYSSELNVNALLLGDSALYLCASSLGVPFHEQYFGPGTRLTVT.

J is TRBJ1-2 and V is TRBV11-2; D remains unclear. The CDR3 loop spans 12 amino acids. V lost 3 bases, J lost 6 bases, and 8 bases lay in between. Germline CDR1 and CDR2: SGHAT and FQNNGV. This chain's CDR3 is CASSFQGNGYTF. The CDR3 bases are TGTGCCAGCAGCTTTCAAGGGAATGGCTACACCTTC.

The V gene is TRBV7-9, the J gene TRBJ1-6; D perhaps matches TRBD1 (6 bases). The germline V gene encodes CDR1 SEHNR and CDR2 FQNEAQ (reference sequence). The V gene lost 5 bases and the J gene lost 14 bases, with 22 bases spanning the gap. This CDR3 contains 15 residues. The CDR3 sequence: CASSHGGRGRPTLHF. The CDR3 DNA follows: TGTGCCAGCAGCCATGGGGGCAGGGGACGCCCAACCCTCCACTTT.

The CDR3 region has the DNA TGTGCCAGCAGTTACGACAGCCATCAGCCCCAGCATTTT. It is translated as CASSYDSHQPQHF. The chain employs TRBV6-2 or TRBV6-3 and TRBJ1-5; D perhaps matches TRBD1 (5 bases). The V and J ends lost 2 bases and 5 bases respectively, with 7 bases between them. The germline gives CDR1 MNHEY, CDR2 SVGEGT. There are 13 residues in the CDR3.

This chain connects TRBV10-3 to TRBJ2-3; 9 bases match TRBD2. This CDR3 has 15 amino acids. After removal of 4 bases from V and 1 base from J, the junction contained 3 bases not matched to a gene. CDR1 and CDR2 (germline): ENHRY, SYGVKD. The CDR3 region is CAISGVAGGTDTQYF. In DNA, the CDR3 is TGTGCCATCAGTGGAGTAGCGGGAGGCACAGATACGCAGTATTTT.

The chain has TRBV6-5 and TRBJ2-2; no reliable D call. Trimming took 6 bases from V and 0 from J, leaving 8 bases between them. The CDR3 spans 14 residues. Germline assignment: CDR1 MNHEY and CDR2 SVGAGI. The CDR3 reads CASRDGANTGELFF. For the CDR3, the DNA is TGTGCCAGCAGGGATGGGGCGAACACCGGGGAGCTGTTTTTT.

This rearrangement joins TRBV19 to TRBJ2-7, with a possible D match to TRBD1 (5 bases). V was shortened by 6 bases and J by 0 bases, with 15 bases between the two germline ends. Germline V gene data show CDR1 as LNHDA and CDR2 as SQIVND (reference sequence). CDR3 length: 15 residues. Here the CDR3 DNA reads TGTGCCAGTAGCTCCGGACAAGGCTCCTCCTACGAGCAGTACTTC. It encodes CASSSGQGSSYEQYF.

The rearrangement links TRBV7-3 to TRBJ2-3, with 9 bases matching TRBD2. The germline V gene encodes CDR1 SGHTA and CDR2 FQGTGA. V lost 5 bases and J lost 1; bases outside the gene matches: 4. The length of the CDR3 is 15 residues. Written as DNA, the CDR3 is TGTGCCAGCAGCGATAAGCGGGGGGGCACAGATACGCAGTATTTT. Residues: CASSDKRGGTDTQYF.

The CDR3 region is CATSGGSGANVLTF. CDR3 DNA sequence: TGTGCCACCAGTGGGGGGTCTGGGGCCAACGTCCTGACTTTC. The chain joins TRBV24-1 to TRBJ2-6; tentatively, D is TRBD1 or TRBD2 (5 bases each). The CDR3 length is 14 residues. Trimming removed 5 bases at V and 1 base at J, with 5 bases between. CDR1 is KGHDR, CDR2 SFDVKD, per germline.

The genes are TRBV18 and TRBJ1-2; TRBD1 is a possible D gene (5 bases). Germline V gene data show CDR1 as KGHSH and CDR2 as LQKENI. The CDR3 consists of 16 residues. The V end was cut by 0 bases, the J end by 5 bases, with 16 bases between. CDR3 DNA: TGTGCCAGCTCACCACCGATTGGGACGGCCGAGTATGGCTACACCTTC. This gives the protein CASSPPIGTAEYGYTF. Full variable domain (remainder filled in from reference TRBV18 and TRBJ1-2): NAGVMQNPRHLVRRRGQEARLRCSPMKGHSHVYWYRQLPEEGLKFMVYLQKENIIDESGMPKERFSAEFPKEGPSILRIQQVVRGDSAAYFCASSPPIGTAEYGYTFGSGTRLTVV.

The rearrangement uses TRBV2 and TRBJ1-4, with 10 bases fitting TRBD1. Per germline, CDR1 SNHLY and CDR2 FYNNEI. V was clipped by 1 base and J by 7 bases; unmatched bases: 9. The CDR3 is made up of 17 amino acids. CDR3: CASSEGGTGVVGEKLFF. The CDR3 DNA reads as TGTGCCAGCAGTGAAGGAGGGACAGGGGTTGTCGGTGAAAAACTGTTTTTT.

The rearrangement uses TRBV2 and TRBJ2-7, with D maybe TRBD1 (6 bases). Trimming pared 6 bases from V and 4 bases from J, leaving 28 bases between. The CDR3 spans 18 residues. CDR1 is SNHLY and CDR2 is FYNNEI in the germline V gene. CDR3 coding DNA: TGTGCCAGCAGACGGGACCTAAGGGGTTGGTTGAGGGGGTACGAGCAGTACTTC. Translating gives CASRRDLRGWLRGYEQYF.

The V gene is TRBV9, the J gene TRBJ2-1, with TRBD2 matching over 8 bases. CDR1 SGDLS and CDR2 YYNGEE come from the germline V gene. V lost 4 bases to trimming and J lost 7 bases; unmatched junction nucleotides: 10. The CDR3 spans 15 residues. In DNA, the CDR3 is TGTGCCAGCAGCCCTGCTTCGGGCGGGAGGAATGAGCAGTTCTTC. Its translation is CASSPASGGRNEQFF.

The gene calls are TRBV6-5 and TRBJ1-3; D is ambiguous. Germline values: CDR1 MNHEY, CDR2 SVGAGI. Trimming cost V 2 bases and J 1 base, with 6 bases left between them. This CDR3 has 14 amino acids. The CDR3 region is CASSYLGSGNTIYF. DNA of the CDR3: TGTGCCAGCAGTTACCTGGGTTCTGGAAACACCATATATTTT.

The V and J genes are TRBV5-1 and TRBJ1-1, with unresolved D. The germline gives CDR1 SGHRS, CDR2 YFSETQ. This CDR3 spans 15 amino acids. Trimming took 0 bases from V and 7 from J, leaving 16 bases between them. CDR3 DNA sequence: TGCGCCAGCAGCTTGGGCTTAGTGGCAGCCTATGAAGCTTTCTTT. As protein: CASSLGLVAAYEAFF.

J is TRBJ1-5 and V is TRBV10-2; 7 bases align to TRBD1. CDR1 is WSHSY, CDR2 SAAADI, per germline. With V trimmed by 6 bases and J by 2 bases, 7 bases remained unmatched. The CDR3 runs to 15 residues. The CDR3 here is CASRSSGTGNQPQHF. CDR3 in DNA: TGCGCCAGCAGATCCTCCGGGACAGGCAATCAGCCCCAGCATTTT.

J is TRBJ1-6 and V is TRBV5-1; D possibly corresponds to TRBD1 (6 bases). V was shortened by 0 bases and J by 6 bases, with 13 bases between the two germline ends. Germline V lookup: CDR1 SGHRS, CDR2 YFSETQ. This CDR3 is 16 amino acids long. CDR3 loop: CASSLATAGANSPLHF. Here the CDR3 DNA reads TGCGCCAGCAGCTTGGCCACGGCAGGGGCTAATTCACCCCTCCACTTT.

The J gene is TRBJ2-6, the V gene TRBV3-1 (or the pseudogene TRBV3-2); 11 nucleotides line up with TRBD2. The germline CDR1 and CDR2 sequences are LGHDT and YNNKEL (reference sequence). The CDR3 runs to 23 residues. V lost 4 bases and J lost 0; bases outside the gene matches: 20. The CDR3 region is CASSRSTSLAGVHRGSGANVLTF. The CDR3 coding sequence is TGTGCCAGCAGCCGAAGTACGTCACTAGCGGGAGTGCACCGGGGCTCTGGGGCCAACGTCCTGACTTTC.

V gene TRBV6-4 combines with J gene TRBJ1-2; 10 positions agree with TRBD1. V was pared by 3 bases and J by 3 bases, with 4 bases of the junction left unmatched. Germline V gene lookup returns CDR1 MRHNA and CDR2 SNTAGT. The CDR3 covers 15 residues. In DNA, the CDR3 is TGTGCCAGCAGTGATCCGGGACAGGGGTACTATGGCTACACCTTC. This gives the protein CASSDPGQGYYGYTF.

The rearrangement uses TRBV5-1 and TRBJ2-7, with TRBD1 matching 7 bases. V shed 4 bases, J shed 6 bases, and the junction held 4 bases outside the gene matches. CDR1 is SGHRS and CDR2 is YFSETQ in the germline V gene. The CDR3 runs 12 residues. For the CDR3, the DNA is TGCGCCAGCAGCCTGGACAGGCGCGAGCAGTACTTC. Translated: CASSLDRREQYF.

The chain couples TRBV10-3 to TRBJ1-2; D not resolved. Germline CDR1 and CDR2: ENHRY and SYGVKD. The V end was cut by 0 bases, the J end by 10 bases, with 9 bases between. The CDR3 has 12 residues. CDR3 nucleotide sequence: TGTGCCATCAGTGAGTCGGGTCGGTACTACACCTTC. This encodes CAISESGRYYTF.